Sequencing of this T cell receptor (beta chain) was carried out in a study of blood T cell repertoires in COVID-19. Study at large: Sites in the United States, Italy and Spain provided acute and convalescent COVID-19 samples.

Using immunoSEQ multiplex PCR, the repertoire was profiled, and TCRdb retains in-frame clones only, with some absent. This table holds approximately 490,000 clones, about nine tenths found once. The specimen was PBMCs or T cells enriched from blood (not recorded which). The source of this sequence is a woman younger than 35 who had recovered from COVID-19.

DNA for the CDR3: TGTGCCAGCAGCTCCGGAGAGACAGGGGGGAGCTCCTACGAGCAGTACTTC. This translates into CASSSGETGGSSYEQYF. This chain links TRBV5-5 with TRBJ2-7; 9 bases match TRBD1. V shed 3 bases, J shed 0 bases, and the junction held 10 bases outside the gene matches. CDR1 is SGHKS, CDR2 YYEKEE, per germline (reference sequence). The CDR3 is made up of 17 amino acids.